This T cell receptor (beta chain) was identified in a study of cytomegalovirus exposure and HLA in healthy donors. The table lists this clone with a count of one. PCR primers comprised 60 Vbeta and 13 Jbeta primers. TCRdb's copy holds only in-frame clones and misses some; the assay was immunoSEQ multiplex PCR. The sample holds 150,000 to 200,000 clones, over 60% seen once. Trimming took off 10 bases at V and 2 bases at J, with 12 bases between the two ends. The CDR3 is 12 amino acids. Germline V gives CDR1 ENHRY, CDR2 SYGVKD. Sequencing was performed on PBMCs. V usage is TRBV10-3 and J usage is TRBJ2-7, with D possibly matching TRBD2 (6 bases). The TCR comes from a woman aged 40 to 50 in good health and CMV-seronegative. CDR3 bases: TGTGCCACTAGCGCCTTACCCTACGAGCAGTACTTC. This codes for CATSALPYEQYF.